This T cell receptor (beta chain) is from a study of T cell repertoires in cytomegalovirus infection. At the level of the study: HLA-C-restricted CMV epitopes, recently identified, and well-studied HLA-B-restricted ones were used by the study. Through public TCR beta signatures, both CMV infection and matching HLA type were indicated.

Between the trimmed V and J ends, which lost 1 base and 7 bases, there was a span of 8 bases. Per the germline V gene, CDR1 is SGHNT and CDR2 is YYREEE (reference sequence). The CDR3 loop spans 13 amino acids. This clonotype was detected a few times. Antigen: not known. One entry per CDR3 protein, called by TCRdb with MiXCR from the reads. Among about 89,000 distinct CDR3 sequences, around 28% were seen once, and the ten largest hold more than 70%. The TCR sequence derives from a human donor in good health (CMV status not recorded). Some clones in this sample may be carry-over from other donors' samples. The V call is TRBV5-4, the J call TRBJ1-4; D gene ambiguous. Sequencing was performed on CD8+ T cells from cultured PBMCs, taken from culture after CMV antigen stimulation. The CDR3 sequence is CASSLTFSEKLFF. CDR3 DNA sequence: TGTGCCAGCAGCTTGACTTTTAGTGAAAAACTGTTTTTT.